These 8 T cell receptor beta chains originate from one sample sequenced in a study of identical twins. MiXCR, applied by TCRdb to the 5' RACE reads, yields one record per CDR3 protein. The sample yields approximately 590,000 distinct CDR3 sequences, 9.6% seen once. These data were also reused for a study on yellow fever vaccine responses in identical twins.

Sequences were obtained from PBMCs. The receptors shown here come from a woman aged 18-30 years in good health.

The chain is built from TRBV25-1 and TRBJ2-7, with D possibly called TRBD1 or TRBD2 (5 bases each). V lost 6 bases and J 3 bases, leaving 9 bases between the germline ends. The germline V gene encodes CDR1 MGHDK and CDR2 SYGVNS. This CDR3 is built from 12 residues. The CDR3 spells CASRSGGYEQYF. The CDR3 DNA sequence: TGTGCCAGCAGGTCTGGGGGCTACGAGCAGTACTTC.

This clonotype has more than one count but fewer than ten. The chain uses TRBV12-3 or TRBV12-4 and TRBJ2-1; perhaps D is TRBD1 or TRBD2 (6 bases each). The V end lost 4 bases, the J end lost 1 base, and 14 bases lay between the germline ends. The CDR3 contains 16 residues. CDR3 in amino acids: CASSSRGAASYNEQFF. The CDR3 nucleotides read TGTGCCAGCAGTTCAAGGGGGGCCGCATCCTACAATGAGCAGTTCTTC.

The sample holds a few counts of this clonotype. V gene TRBV10-3 combines with J gene TRBJ2-7, with D perhaps matching TRBD1 or TRBD2 (7 bases each). The CDR3 runs to 13 residues. V lost 11 bases to trimming and J lost 1 base, with 15 bases between them. Looked up from germline, CDR1 is ENHRY and CDR2 is SYGVKD. Here the CDR3 DNA reads TGTGCCGCCGGGGGGACAGCATCCTACGAGCAGTACTTC. Translating it yields CAAGGTASYEQYF.

A few counts support this clonotype. The V call is TRBV7-9, the J call TRBJ2-3; D perhaps matches TRBD2 (7 bases). Germline values: CDR1 SEHNR, CDR2 FQNEAQ (reference sequence). V shed 6 bases and J shed 5 bases, with 21 bases lying between them. CDR3 length: 16 amino acids. CDR3 protein: CASSRQRGWGQDTQYF. CDR3 DNA: TGTGCCAGCAGTCGACAGCGGGGTTGGGGACAAGATACGCAGTATTTT.

This clonotype occurred many times. The chain couples TRBV11-2 to TRBJ2-7, with D tentatively TRBD1 (5 bases). V gave up 4 bases and J gave up 3 bases, with 13 bases separating them. The CDR3 has 14 residues. Per germline, CDR1 SGHAT and CDR2 FQNNGV. The CDR3 nucleotides read TGTGCCAGCAGCTCCCTAAGGGGTTACTACGAGCAGTACTTC. Translation gives CASSSLRGYYEQYF.

This clonotype appeared many times. The chain joins TRBV29-1 to TRBJ2-1; 11 bases fit TRBD2. This CDR3 has 15 residues. Germline V gene data show CDR1 as SQVTM and CDR2 as ANQGSEA. V was clipped by 7 bases and J by 4 bases; unmatched bases: 9. The chain's CDR3 is CSAGDSGRGYNEQFF. The DNA for the CDR3 is TGCAGCGCCGGCGATAGCGGGAGGGGATACAATGAGCAGTTCTTC.

The chain employs TRBV6-1 and TRBJ2-6; 10 nucleotides line up with TRBD1. Trimming cost V 10 bases and J 0 bases; bases outside gene matches: 6. This CDR3 is built from 16 residues. CDR1 and CDR2 (germline): MNHNS, SASEGT. CDR3 loop: CAIKGQGISGANVLTF. DNA for the CDR3: TGTGCCATTAAGGGACAGGGGATCTCTGGGGCCAACGTCCTGACTTTC.

The CDR3 nucleotides read TGTGCCAGCACCCCCCGGGACACCCCCTACGAGCAGTACTTC. This gives the protein CASTPRDTPYEQYF. The chain has TRBV7-9 and TRBJ2-7; maybe TRBD1 (6 bases). The CDR3 contains 14 residues. Looked up from germline, CDR1 is SEHNR and CDR2 is FQNEAQ (reference sequence). Deletions cut 7 bases from V and 2 bases from J, with 15 bases between.